This record concerns one T cell receptor beta chain sequence. Each CDR3 protein gets one entry after TCRdb re-called the RT-PCR reads with MiXCR. The top ten clones hold roughly 11% of a sample with around 850,000 distinct CDR3 sequences, approximately 17% of them seen once. The record originates from a study of response to subunit inactivated influenza vaccine. Trimming removed 2 bases from V and 2 bases from J, with 23 bases in between. CDR1 and CDR2 from the germline V gene are LGHNA and YSLEER. This CDR3 is built from 19 residues. Sequenced material: PBMCs from blood, taken more than 4 days after vaccination. The chain employs TRBV4-3 and TRBJ2-3; D possibly corresponds to TRBD2 (5 bases). This receptor was identified in a man between 50 and 59 years old who received an inactivated influenza vaccine. The CDR3 DNA sequence: TGCGCCAGCAGCCAAAGCCATGTGCAGGACTTCGCTGACACAGATACGCAGTATTTT. This sequence encodes CASSQSHVQDFADTDTQYF.